This T cell receptor (beta chain) was captured in a study of blood T cell repertoires in COVID-19. Seattle patient enrollment occurred during active infection, with longitudinal follow-up thereafter. Trimming stripped 5 bases from V and 6 bases from J, with 16 bases between. In germline, CDR1 is SEHNR, CDR2 FQNEAQ (reference sequence). The CDR3 covers 15 residues. The protocol was immunoSEQ multiplex PCR, while the TCRdb copy is restricted to in-frame clones and leaves out a portion. The sample records approximately 330,000 clones, roughly 90% being singletons. Sequenced sample: peripheral blood. The source is a man in his thirties or forties with COVID-19, enrolled during active disease. V gene TRBV7-9 combines with J gene TRBJ2-2; perhaps TRBD2 as D (7 bases). CDR3 sequence: CASSVNRGAAGELFF. CDR3 DNA: TGTGCCAGCAGCGTCAACCGGGGGGCGGCCGGGGAGCTGTTTTTT.